This T cell receptor (beta chain) was sequenced for a study of blood T cell repertoires in COVID-19 (TCRdb year 2020). Regarding the research as a whole: Samples from collaborators originated in the United States, Italy and Spain and spanned both the acute and convalescent phases of COVID-19. The prospective study material was composed of cDNA or gDNA derived from T cells, B-cell-depleted T cells, or PBMCs. Deeply sampled blood TCRbeta repertoires from subjects exposed to, actively infected with, or recovered from COVID-19 were included in the dataset. The repertoires were released in a freely available public database meant as a resource for research on the immune response to SARS-CoV-2. Samples came from the ongoing ImmuneRACE study (first 160 participants) plus 1,254 subjects from 6 global collaborators. Sample metadata almost always included a de-identified subject ID, COVID-19 status, age in years and sex. Where HLA class I and class II types were available, the types were taken from metadata supplied by the sample provider, not from assay-based typing.

Each collaborating institution followed its own protocols to collect whole blood in K2EDTA tubes. For TCRbeta analysis, collaborators shipped samples in one of three forms: frozen whole blood, isolated PBMCs, or DNA extracted from either of those sample types. TCRbeta CDR3 regions were amplified from genomic DNA by means of the immunoSEQ Assay, a bias-controlled multiplex PCR. The authors' pipeline ran thus. The number of nucleated cells in each sample was estimated by amplification of reference gene primers within the assay. To quantify the absolute abundance of each unique TCRbeta CDR3 rearrangement, sequence reads were collapsed and filtered. For each sample, productive Simpson clonality was calculated as the square root of Simpson's diversity index over productive rearrangements. Sourced from immuneACCESS, this table was stored by TCRdb with only in-frame sequences that have V and J called. A share of the clones is absent; for the studies checked, an unresolved V gene accounts for under half, and the remainder has no known explanation. V and J calls and clone size are given by that table; D and trimming were obtained from the DNA. Present in this sample are 200,000 to 250,000 clones, roughly 84% of which were seen just once. The ten most abundant clones make up roughly 4% of the sample.

About this clone: The antigen it recognizes is unknown. No base quality values were provided; no much bigger clone lies one nucleotide off.

Results the study describes overall, beyond this receptor: How much clinical and demographic metadata was included differed by source and by participant, and the metadata was provided uncurated.

The clonotype originates from a woman in her forties with active or convalescent COVID-19. The sequencing sample was made of peripheral blood.

Read as DNA, the sequence is TGTGCCACCAGCAGAGGTCTAAAGGGGAAAGAGACCCAGTACTTC. The translation is CATSRGLKGKETQYF. The rearranged segments are TRBV15 and TRBJ2-5, with TRBD1 tentatively as D gene (5 bases match). CDR1 and CDR2 were assigned from the germline V gene (reference sequence) as LNHNV and YYDKDF. V is reduced by 1 base and J by 3 bases, leaving a spacing of 12 bases between them. The CDR3, cysteine through phenylalanine, is 15 amino acids long. Of the read, only the CDR3 DNA is kept; its 45 bases are in frame from base 1.